The 20 T cell receptor beta chains reported below all come from one sample, sequenced in a study of blood T cell repertoires in COVID-19. Sequencing was performed with immunoSEQ multiplex PCR; in TCRdb, only in-frame clones are kept and a portion is missing. The sample comprises about 110,000 clones, roughly 79% of which are singletons, and about a sixth rests with the top ten. The specimen sequenced was peripheral blood. The receptors come from an elderly woman with active or convalescent COVID-19.

This rearrangement joins TRBV9 to TRBJ2-7, with 7 nucleotides matching TRBD2. After removal of 4 bases from V and 6 bases from J, the junction contained 13 bases not matched to a gene. The CDR3 is 15 residues long. Germline V CDR1 and CDR2: SGDLS, YYNGEE. The CDR3 sequence is CASSPTGGASGEQYF. The CDR3 region has the DNA TGTGCCAGCAGCCCGACGGGAGGAGCTTCCGGCGAGCAGTACTTC. Supplemented by reference TRBV9 and TRBJ2-7, the full variable domain reads DSGVTQTPKHLITATGQRVTLRCSPRSGDLSVYWYQQSLDQGLQFLIQYYNGEERAKGNILERFSAQQFPDLHSELNLSSLELGDSALYFCASSPTGGASGEQYFGPGTRLTVT.

DNA for the CDR3: TGCAGCGGCGAGGGACAGCCGAACACTGAAGCTTTCTTT. Protein: CSGEGQPNTEAFF. This chain joins TRBV29-1 and TRBJ1-1; 7 bases match TRBD1. J gave up 1 base and V 7 bases, and 6 bases lay outside the gene matches. CDR3 length: 13 residues. Germline assignment: CDR1 SQVTM and CDR2 ANQGSEA.

The chain joins TRBV6-1 to TRBJ1-4; D remains ambiguous. The V and J ends lost 2 bases and 12 bases respectively, with 16 bases between them. Germline lookup yields CDR1 MNHNS and CDR2 SASEGT. The CDR3 is 14 amino acids. The CDR3 coding sequence is TGTGCCAGCAGTGAACGGGGTTGGGGTGCAGAACTGTTTTTT. This translates into CASSERGWGAELFF.

The J gene is TRBJ1-6, the V gene TRBV7-2; D remains unclear. Germline V gene data show CDR1 as SGHTA and CDR2 as FQGNSA. The CDR3 totals 15 residues. V lost 1 base to trimming and J lost 5 bases, with 9 bases between them. For the CDR3, the DNA is TGTGCCAGCAGCTTAGAGTCTGCGAATAATTCACCCCTCCACTTT. It yields the protein CASSLESANNSPLHF.

This rearrangement joins TRBV30 to TRBJ2-1; 14 bases align to TRBD2. The CDR3 extends over 14 amino acids. With V trimmed by 8 bases and J by 8 bases, 8 bases remained unmatched. The germline CDR1 and CDR2 sequences are GTSNPN and SVGIG (reference sequence). CDR3 sequence: CATQTSGRAYEQFF. For the CDR3, the DNA is TGTGCCACTCAGACTAGCGGGAGGGCGTATGAGCAGTTCTTC.

J is TRBJ1-5 and V is TRBV4-3, with 9 bases that match TRBD1. This CDR3 has 19 residues. Trimming took 0 bases from V and 0 from J; bases not matched to a gene: 9. Germline CDR1 reads LGHNA; CDR2 reads YSLEER. CDR3 region: CASSQDLGQGRYSNQPQHF. For the CDR3, the DNA is TGCGCCAGCAGCCAAGATCTGGGACAGGGCCGTTATAGCAATCAGCCCCAGCATTTT.

This chain connects TRBV28 to TRBJ2-5, with TRBD1 matching over 7 bases. Germline V gene data show CDR1 as MDHEN and CDR2 as SYDVKM. The CDR3 is 15 residues long. V was pared by 5 bases and J by 5 bases, with 11 bases of the junction left unmatched. The CDR3 DNA reads as TGTGCCAGCAGTACCCGACAGGGTCCTGGGGAGACCCAGTACTTC. It yields the protein CASSTRQGPGETQYF. The full variable domain, its missing parts supplied by reference TRBV28 and TRBJ2-5, is DVKVTQSSRYLVKRTGEKVFLECVQDMDHENMFWYRQDPGLGLRLIYFSYDVKMKEKGDIPEGYSVSREKKERFSLILESASTNQTSMYLCASSTRQGPGETQYFGPGTRLLVL.

This sequence joins TRBV29-1 and TRBJ2-1; possible D gene TRBD1, 5 bases. This CDR3 has 17 amino acids. V gave up 6 bases and J gave up 1 base, with 22 bases separating them. In germline, CDR1 is SQVTM, CDR2 ANQGSEA. CDR3 nucleotide sequence: TGCAGCGTCACGGACACGACAACCCTTCGATCCTACAATGAGCAGTTCTTC. As protein: CSVTDTTTLRSYNEQFF.

The J gene is TRBJ2-3, the V gene TRBV7-6, with 7 bases lining up with TRBD2. The V gene's germline CDR1 is SGHVS and CDR2 FNYEAQ. J gave up 1 base and V 5 bases, and 6 bases lay outside the gene matches. CDR3 length: 15 residues. DNA of the CDR3: TGTGCCAGCAGCCTGGGGCTAGCGGGCACAGATACGCAGTATTTT. This sequence encodes CASSLGLAGTDTQYF.

The V and J genes are TRBV7-9 and TRBJ2-7, with 11 positions matching TRBD2. This CDR3 has 17 residues. Germline CDR1 SEHNR, CDR2 FQNEAQ (reference sequence). The trim removed 5 bases at V and 6 bases at J, leaving 15 bases unmatched. CDR3 sequence reads: CASSTPLAGDVLAEQYF. In DNA, the CDR3 is TGTGCCAGCAGCACCCCACTAGCGGGAGACGTCCTCGCCGAGCAGTACTTC.

This clone was observed a handful of times. This rearrangement joins TRBV27 to TRBJ2-2; D remains unclear. Germline assignment: CDR1 MNHEY and CDR2 SMNVEV (reference sequence). CDR3 length: 16 amino acids. Trimming left V 6 bases short and J 3 bases short, with 17 bases between. The CDR3 is CASRPFGVLDTGELFF. CDR3 bases: TGTGCCAGCAGGCCCTTTGGCGTCCTAGACACCGGGGAGCTGTTTTTT.

The rearrangement links TRBV29-1 to TRBJ2-1, with 13 nucleotides matching TRBD2. The V gene end was trimmed by 5 bases and the J gene end by 7 bases; junction bases not matched to a gene: 11. The CDR3 runs 16 residues. In germline, CDR1 is SQVTM, CDR2 ANQGSEA. The CDR3 loop is CSVPGTSGNRWNEQFF. DNA for the CDR3: TGCAGCGTTCCCGGGACTAGCGGGAACCGGTGGAATGAGCAGTTCTTC.

The chain joins TRBV5-1 to TRBJ2-5, with D perhaps matching TRBD2 (5 bases). Trimming removed 0 bases from V and 7 bases from J, with 16 bases in between. The CDR3 spans 15 residues. From germline, CDR1 is SGHRS and CDR2 YFSETQ. The CDR3 is CASSLESSPILTQYF. In nucleotides, the CDR3 is TGCGCCAGCAGCTTGGAGTCTAGCCCTATTCTGACCCAGTACTTC.

The V call is TRBV11-2, the J call TRBJ2-6; 7 bases match TRBD2. Germline V lookup: CDR1 SGHAT, CDR2 FQNNGV. With 5 bases clipped from V and 2 bases from J, the junction kept 3 bases outside the gene matches. This CDR3 comprises 15 residues. In DNA, the CDR3 is TGTGCCAGCAGCCCCGGGGGGACTGGGGCCAACGTCCTGACTTTC. Translation gives CASSPGGTGANVLTF. The full variable domain, in which reference TRBV11-2 and TRBJ2-6 provide the parts outside the CDR3, is EAGVAQSPRYKIIEKRQSVAFWCNPISGHATLYWYQQILGQGPKLLIQFQNNGVVDDSQLPKDRFSAERLKGVDSTLKIQPAKLEDSAVYLCASSPGGTGANVLTFGAGSRLTVL.

With respect to this clone: Compared with germline, one end of the junction differs, possibly owing to a read error. The rearrangement links TRBV7-3 to TRBJ2-7; TRBD2 aligns across 8 bases. CDR1 and CDR2 (germline): SGHTA, FQGTGA. The CDR3 loop spans 15 amino acids. This CDR3 reads CASSITSGPYYEQYF. The CDR3 coding sequence is TGTGCCAGCAGCATAACTAGCGGTCCTTACTACGAGCAGTACTTC.

In DNA, the CDR3 is TGCAGCGTCGGACAGGGCTCAGGCTCTGGAAACACCATATATTTT. It translates to CSVGQGSGSGNTIYF. The chain employs TRBV29-1 and TRBJ1-3; the match to TRBD1 covers 8 bases. The germline V gene has CDR1 SQVTM and CDR2 ANQGSEA. The CDR3 loop spans 15 amino acids. The junction had 7 bases not matched to a gene; V was cut back by 6 bases and J by 0 bases.

J is TRBJ2-7 and V is TRBV7-2; 9 nucleotides match TRBD1. Germline CDR1 and CDR2: SGHTA and FQGNSA. This CDR3 has 14 residues. V dropped 3 bases and J dropped 5; count of bases not matched to a gene: 5. The CDR3 nucleotides read TGTGCCAGCAGCTTTGGACAGGGGAGAAACGAGCAGTACTTC. The encoded protein is CASSFGQGRNEQYF. The whole variable domain, remainder taken from reference TRBV7-2 and TRBJ2-7, is GAGVSQSPSNKVTEKGKDVELRCDPISGHTALYWYRQSLGQGLEFLIYFQGNSAPDKSGLPSDRFSAERTGGSVSTLTIQRTQQEDSAVYLCASSFGQGRNEQYFGPGTRLTVT.

This chain connects TRBV29-1 to TRBJ1-1, with 11 nucleotides matching TRBD1. The V gene's germline CDR1 is SQVTM and CDR2 ANQGSEA. This CDR3 is built from 14 residues. V gave up 5 bases and J gave up 4 bases; unmatched junction bases: 6. This CDR3 reads CSVIVGTGGTEAFF. DNA for the CDR3: TGCAGCGTTATCGTAGGGACAGGGGGCACTGAAGCTTTCTTT.

The chain links TRBV19 to TRBJ1-5, with D possibly TRBD1 on 5 matching bases. This CDR3 has 16 amino acids. Germline V CDR1 and CDR2: LNHDA, SQIVND (reference sequence). Between the trimmed V and J ends, which lost 6 bases and 2 bases, there was a span of 17 bases. This CDR3 is CASRGRGRSRNQPQHF. The DNA of the CDR3 is TGTGCCAGTAGAGGGAGGGGTCGAAGTCGCAATCAGCCCCAGCATTTT.

The gene calls are TRBV21-1 and TRBJ2-4; TRBD2 reflects the table's D call only, with no check against the DNA. TRBV21-1 is a pseudogene segment. This CDR3 has 13 residues. The CDR3 nucleotides are TGTGCCAGCAGCGACTGCGCCAAAAACATTCAGTACTTC. Protein: CASSDCAKNIQYF.